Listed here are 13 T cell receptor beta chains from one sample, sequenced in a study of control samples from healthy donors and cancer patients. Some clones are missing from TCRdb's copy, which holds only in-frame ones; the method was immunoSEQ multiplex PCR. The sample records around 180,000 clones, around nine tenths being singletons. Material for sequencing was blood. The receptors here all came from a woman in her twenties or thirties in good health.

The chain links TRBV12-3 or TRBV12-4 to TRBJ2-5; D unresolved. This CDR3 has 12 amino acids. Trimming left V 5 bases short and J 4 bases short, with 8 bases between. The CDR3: CASSDPRETQYF. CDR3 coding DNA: TGTGCCAGCAGTGACCCCCGAGAGACCCAGTACTTC.

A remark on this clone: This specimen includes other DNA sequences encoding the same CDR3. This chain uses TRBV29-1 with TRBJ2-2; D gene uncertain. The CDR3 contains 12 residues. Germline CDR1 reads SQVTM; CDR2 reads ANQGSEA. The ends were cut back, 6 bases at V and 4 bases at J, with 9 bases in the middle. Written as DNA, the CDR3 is TGCAGCGTGACTGGTGCCACCGGGGAGCTGTTTTTT. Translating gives CSVTGATGELFF.

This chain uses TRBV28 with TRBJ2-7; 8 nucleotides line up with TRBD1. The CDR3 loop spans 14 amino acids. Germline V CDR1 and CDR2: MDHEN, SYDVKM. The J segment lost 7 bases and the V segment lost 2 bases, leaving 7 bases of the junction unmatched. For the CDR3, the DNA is TGTGCCAGCAGTTTAAGCCAGGGGGCGGGGGAGCAGTACTTC. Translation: CASSLSQGAGEQYF.

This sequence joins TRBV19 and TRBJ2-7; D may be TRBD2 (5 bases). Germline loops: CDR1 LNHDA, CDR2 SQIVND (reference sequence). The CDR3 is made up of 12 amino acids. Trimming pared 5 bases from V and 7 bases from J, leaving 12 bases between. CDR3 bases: TGTGCCAGTAGTGGCTCAACGGGGGAGCAGTACTTC. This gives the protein CASSGSTGEQYF.

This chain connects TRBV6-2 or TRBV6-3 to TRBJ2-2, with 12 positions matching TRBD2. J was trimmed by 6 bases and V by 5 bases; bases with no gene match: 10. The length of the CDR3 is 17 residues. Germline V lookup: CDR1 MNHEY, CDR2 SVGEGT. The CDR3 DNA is TGTGCCAGCAGTCCCCTAGCGGGGGGGCCATTACCCGGGGAGCTGTTTTTT. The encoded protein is CASSPLAGGPLPGELFF.

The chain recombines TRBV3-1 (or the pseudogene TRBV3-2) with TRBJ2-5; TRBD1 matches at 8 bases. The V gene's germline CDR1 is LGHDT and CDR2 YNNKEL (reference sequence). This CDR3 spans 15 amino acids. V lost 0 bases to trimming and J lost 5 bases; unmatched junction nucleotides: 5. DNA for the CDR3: TGTGCCAGCAGCCAAGATCGGGACAGGTTTGAGACCCAGTACTTC. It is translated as CASSQDRDRFETQYF.

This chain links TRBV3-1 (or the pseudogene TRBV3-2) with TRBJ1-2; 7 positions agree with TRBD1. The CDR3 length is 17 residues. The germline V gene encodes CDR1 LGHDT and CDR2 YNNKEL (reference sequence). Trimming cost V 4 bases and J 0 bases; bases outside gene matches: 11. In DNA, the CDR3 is TGTGCCAGCAGCCCCCCTTCGGGGACAGTGACTAACTATGGCTACACCTTC. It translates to CASSPPSGTVTNYGYTF.

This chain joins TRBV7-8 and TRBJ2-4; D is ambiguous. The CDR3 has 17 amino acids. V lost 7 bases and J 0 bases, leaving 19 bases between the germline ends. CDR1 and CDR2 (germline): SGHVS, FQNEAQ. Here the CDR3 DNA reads TGTGCCAGCACCCACCCTGGAGCCTCATTAGCCAAAAACATTCAGTACTTC. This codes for CASTHPGASLAKNIQYF.

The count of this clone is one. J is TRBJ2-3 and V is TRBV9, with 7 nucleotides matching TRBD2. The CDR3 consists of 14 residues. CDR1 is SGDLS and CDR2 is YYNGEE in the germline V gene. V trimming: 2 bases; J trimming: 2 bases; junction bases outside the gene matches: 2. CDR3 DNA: TGTGCCAGCAGCGTCGGGGGGACCACAGATACGCAGTATTTT. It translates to CASSVGGTTDTQYF.

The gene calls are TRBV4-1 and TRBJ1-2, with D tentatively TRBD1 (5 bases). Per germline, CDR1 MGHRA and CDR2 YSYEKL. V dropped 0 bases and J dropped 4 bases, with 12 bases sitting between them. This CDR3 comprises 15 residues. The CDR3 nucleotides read TGCGCCAGCAGCCAAGAGAGGGGCGCGATCTATGGCTACACCTTC. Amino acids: CASSQERGAIYGYTF.

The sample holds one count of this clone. The CDR3 DNA reads TGCGCCAGCAGCCTCACACAAGGAACCGGGGAGCTGTTTTTT. This codes for CASSLTQGTGELFF. The chain employs TRBV5-1 and TRBJ2-2; D remains unclear. Germline values: CDR1 SGHRS, CDR2 YFSETQ. The CDR3 loop spans 14 amino acids. Trimming left V 4 bases short and J 5 bases short, with 12 bases between. Full variable domain (outside the CDR3, taken from reference TRBV5-1 and TRBJ2-2): KAGVTQTPRYLIKTRGQQVTLSCSPISGHRSVSWYQQTPGQGLQFLFEYFSETQRNKGNFPGRFSGRQFSNSRSEMNVSTLELGDSALYLCASSLTQGTGELFFGEGSRLTVL.

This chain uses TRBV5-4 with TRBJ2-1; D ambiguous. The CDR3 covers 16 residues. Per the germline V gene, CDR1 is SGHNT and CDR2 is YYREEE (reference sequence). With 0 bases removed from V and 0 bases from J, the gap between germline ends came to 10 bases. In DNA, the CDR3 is TGTGCCAGCAGCTTGGGGCCCTTAAGCTCCTACAATGAGCAGTTCTTC. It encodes CASSLGPLSSYNEQFF.

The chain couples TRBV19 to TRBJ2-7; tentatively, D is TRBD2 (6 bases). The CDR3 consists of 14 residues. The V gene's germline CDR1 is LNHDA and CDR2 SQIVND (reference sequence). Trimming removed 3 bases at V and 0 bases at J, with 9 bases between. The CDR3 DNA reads TGTGCCAGTAGTATTCCCGGGAGCTCCTACGAGCAGTACTTC. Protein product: CASSIPGSSYEQYF. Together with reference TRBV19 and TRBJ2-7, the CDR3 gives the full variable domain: DGGITQSPKYLFRKEGQNVTLSCEQNLNHDAMYWYRQDPGQGLRLIYYSQIVNDFQKGDIAEGYSVSREKKESFPLTVTSAQKNPTAFYLCASSIPGSSYEQYFGPGTRLTVT.